This record covers a single TCR beta chain. In its sample, this clone was seen a few times. There is no known antigen for this receptor. The sample holds no much larger clone one base away, and base qualities are not on file. This record comes from a study of metastatic and nonmetastatic thyroid tumors (dated by TCRdb to 2018 to 2021). As for the study more broadly: The researchers compared repertoires between peripheral blood samples and tumor or nodule tissue samples from patients with malignant or benign thyroid disease. Overall results and qualifications from the work: TCR beta diversity was reported as significantly higher in malignant tumors than in benign nodules, in both blood and tumor samples.

Before undergoing thyroid surgery, none of the patients had been given any kind of treatment. Using T-cell receptor beta sequencing, the researchers looked back retrospectively at clinical samples from patients, gathered between about 2011 and 2018. Library preparation employed PCR. Sequencer: Illumina HiSeq 4000. High-throughput sequencing was used to profile the CDR3 region of the TCR beta-chain in every patient. In the source study's methods: The researchers built a classifier to tell apart papillary thyroid cancer patients with distant metastasis, based on CDR3 differences among clinicopathological groups. The Shannon index was used to assess repertoire diversity, and the Morisita-Horn index was used to assess tumor-blood repertoire similarity. The raw public data were reprocessed by TCRdb itself: fastp quality trimming at Q25, MiXCR clonotype calling, in-frame beta chains only. TCRdb's processing, not the authors', yielded these V and J calls. The sample contains around 27,000 clones, just under 15% of them found a single time. Jointly, the top ten make up 2.5% to 3.5% of the sample.

The germline ends are 9 bases apart after V is trimmed by 4 bases and J by 2 bases. There are 13 amino acids in the CDR3, from cysteine to phenylalanine inclusive. Of the read, only the CDR3 DNA is kept; its 39 bases are in frame from base 1. Per the germline V gene, MNHEY is the CDR1 and SVGEGT is the CDR2. The receptor's source is a female donor with papillary thyroid cancer or a benign thyroid nodule (not recorded which). Some clones in this sample may be carry-over from other donors' samples. This chain is built from TRBV6-2 or TRBV6-3 and TRBJ2-7; possibly the D gene is TRBD2, per 6 matching bases. The sequencing sample was made of blood. The DNA sequence is as follows: TGTGCCAGCAGTTTAGCGGAAACCTACGAGCAGTACTTC. It translates to CASSLAETYEQYF.